This T cell receptor (beta chain) was retrieved from a study of regulatory T cells in long-lasting Graves disease. Study-level results: For persistent Graves' patients, TCR diversity was lower than for newly diagnosed ones.

According to the study, TCR beta libraries were built with iRepertoire HTBI primers and CDR3-region Arm-PCR. TCRdb passed the multiplex PCR reads through MiXCR, listing each CDR3 protein once. The repertoire holds some 600,000 distinct CDR3 sequences, with roughly 16% as singletons. This CDR3 contains 14 residues. Germline CDR1 reads SGHRS; CDR2 reads YFSETQ. The V end was cut by 2 bases, the J end by 4 bases, with 9 bases between. This clonotype has a handful of counts. The antigen is undetermined. The time point: newly diagnosed GD, antithyroid drugs for less than 3 months. Extracted RNA from PBMCs served as the source of the TCR library. Graves' disease diagnoses used American Thyroid Association guidelines. In addition, the sample was reused for a study of T cells in Graves' hyperthyroidism and ophthalmopathy. That paper adds: Absent ophthalmopathy progression within 18 months defined stable Graves' hyperthyroidism. Onset of ophthalmopathy came a median roughly 6.4 months after the model predicted it.

The rearrangement links TRBV5-1 to TRBJ2-2; D remains unclear. The sequences come from peripheral blood mononuclear cells (PBMCs), collected at new diagnosis, from a patient treated with antithyroid drugs. The sequence was collected from a man between 18 and 29 years old with Graves disease. The CDR3 coding sequence is TGCGCCAGCAGCTTCGCAGACTTCACCGGGGAGCTGTTTTTT. Its protein is CASSFADFTGELFF.